The clone carrying this TCR beta chain was counted a few times. The data stem from a study of yellow fever vaccine responses in identical twins. TCRdb re-derived calls from the RT-PCR reads in MiXCR, one entry per CDR3 protein. The repertoire includes roughly 17,000 distinct CDR3 sequences, roughly three quarters of them detected once, and more than 2% sits in the top ten. CDR3 length equals 13 residues. Germline V gives CDR1 MDHEN, CDR2 SYDVKM. Trimming removed 4 bases at V and 4 bases at J, with 10 bases between. The sequence derives from a woman between 18 and 29 years old who received the yellow fever vaccine. The material was T cells from blood (PBMCs), unsorted or a sorted subset (not recorded which), obtained before or after yellow fever vaccination (not recorded which). The J gene is TRBJ1-2, the V gene TRBV28; no clear D gene. CDR3 in DNA: TGTGCCAGCAGTTACGGCAGTATCTATGGCTACACCTTC. Its protein product is CASSYGSIYGYTF.